This T cell receptor (beta chain) was identified in a study of blood T cell repertoires in COVID-19 (dated by TCRdb to about 2020). About the investigation overall: The collaborator samples originated in the United States, Italy and Spain and spanned the acute and convalescent phases of COVID-19. The dataset comprised deeply sampled blood TCRbeta repertoires from subjects exposed to, actively infected with, or recovered from COVID-19. A de-identified subject ID, COVID-19 status, age in years and sex were almost always included in the sample metadata. Where available, HLA class I and class II types were obtained from metadata supplied by the sample provider rather than from assay-based typing. The prospective study material was composed of cDNA or gDNA derived from T cells, B-cell-depleted T cells, or PBMCs. A freely available public database, intended as a resource for researchers studying the immune response to SARS-CoV-2, is where the repertoires were released. Samples were obtained from the ongoing ImmuneRACE study (first 160 participants) and from 1,254 subjects provided by 6 global collaborators.

Study-level results and caveats: Clinical and demographic metadata were provided uncurated, with the amount varying by source and participant.

TCRbeta CDR3 regions were amplified from genomic DNA by means of the immunoSEQ Assay, a bias-controlled multiplex PCR. Concerning the study's data processing: Nucleated cell counts per sample were estimated from amplification of reference gene primers within the assay. To quantify the absolute abundance of each unique TCRbeta CDR3 rearrangement, sequence reads were collapsed and filtered. For each sample, productive Simpson clonality was calculated as the square root of Simpson's diversity index across productive rearrangements. In its TCRdb copy, this immuneACCESS table keeps in-frame sequences only and misses some clones. Where compared with another copy, unresolved V genes explain less than half of these, and the others have no known cause. V, J and clone size reflect that table, while D and trimming were determined from the DNA. Present in this sample are fewer than 250,000 clones, about four fifths of which were seen just once. The ten most abundant clones make up roughly 4.7% of the sample.

The CDR3 sequence holds 13 residues, the cysteine and phenylalanine included. Just the 39-base CDR3 DNA is kept, in frame starting at base 1. At the junction V is shortened by 5 bases and J by 3 bases, with 10 bases in between. The collaborating institutions used their own protocols to collect whole blood in K2EDTA tubes. Collaborator samples were shipped for TCRbeta analysis as frozen whole blood, isolated PBMCs, or DNA extracted from either sample type. Comments on this clone: No cognate antigen has been identified for it. Base qualities are not recorded, but no much larger clone differs from it by a single base.

The sequencing input was peripheral blood. The rearrangement combines TRBV12-3 or TRBV12-4 with TRBJ1-1; there is no confident call for the D gene. The sequence came from a woman in her 70s with acute or convalescent COVID-19. CDR3 protein: CASSVVPDTEAFF. The nucleotide sequence reads as follows: TGTGCCAGCAGTGTCGTTCCAGACACTGAAGCTTTCTTT.